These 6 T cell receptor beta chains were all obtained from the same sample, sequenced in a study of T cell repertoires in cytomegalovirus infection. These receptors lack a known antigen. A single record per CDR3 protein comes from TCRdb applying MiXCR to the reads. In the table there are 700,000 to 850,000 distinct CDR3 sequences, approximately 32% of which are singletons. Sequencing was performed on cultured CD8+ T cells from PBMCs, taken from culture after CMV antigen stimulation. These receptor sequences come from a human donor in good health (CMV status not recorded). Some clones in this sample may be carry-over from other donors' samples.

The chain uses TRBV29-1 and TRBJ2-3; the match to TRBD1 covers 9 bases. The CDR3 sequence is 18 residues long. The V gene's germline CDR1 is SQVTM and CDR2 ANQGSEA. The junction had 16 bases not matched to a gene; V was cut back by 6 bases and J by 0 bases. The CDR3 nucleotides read TGCAGCGTCCTGTTATCTTCCGGGACAGGGTTTAGCACAGATACGCAGTATTTT. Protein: CSVLLSSGTGFSTDTQYF.

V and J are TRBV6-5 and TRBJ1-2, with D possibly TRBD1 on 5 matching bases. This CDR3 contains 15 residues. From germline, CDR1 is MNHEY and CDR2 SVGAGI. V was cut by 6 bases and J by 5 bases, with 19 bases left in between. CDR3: CASSLTLTAQYGYTF. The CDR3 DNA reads TGTGCCAGCAGCCTTACCTTGACAGCCCAATATGGCTACACCTTC.

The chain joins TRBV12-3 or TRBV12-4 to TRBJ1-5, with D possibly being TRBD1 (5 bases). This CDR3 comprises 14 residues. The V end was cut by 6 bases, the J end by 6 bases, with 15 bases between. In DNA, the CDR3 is TGTGCCAGCAGCCCGAGGGGTAGGGGTCAGCCCCAGCATTTT. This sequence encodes CASSPRGRGQPQHF.

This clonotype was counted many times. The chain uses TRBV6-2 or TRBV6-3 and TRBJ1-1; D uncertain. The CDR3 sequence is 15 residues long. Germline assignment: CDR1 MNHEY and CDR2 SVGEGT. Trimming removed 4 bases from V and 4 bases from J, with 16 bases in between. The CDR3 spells CASSFPPRGGTEAFF. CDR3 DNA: TGTGCCAGCAGTTTCCCACCGCGGGGAGGCACTGAAGCTTTCTTT.

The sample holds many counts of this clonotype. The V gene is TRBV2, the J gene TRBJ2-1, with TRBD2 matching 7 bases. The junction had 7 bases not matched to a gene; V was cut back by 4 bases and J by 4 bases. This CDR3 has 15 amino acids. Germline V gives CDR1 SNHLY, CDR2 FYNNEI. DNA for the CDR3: TGTGCCAGCAGTGCTGGGGACTATAGGTACAATGAGCAGTTCTTC. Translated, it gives CASSAGDYRYNEQFF.

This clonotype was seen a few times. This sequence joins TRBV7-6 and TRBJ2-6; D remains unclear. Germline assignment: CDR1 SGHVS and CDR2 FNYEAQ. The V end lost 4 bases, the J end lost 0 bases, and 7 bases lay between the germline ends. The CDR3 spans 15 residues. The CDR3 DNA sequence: TGTGCCAGCAGCTCCTTATTCTCTGGGGCCAACGTCCTGACTTTC. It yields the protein CASSSLFSGANVLTF.